The clone carrying this T cell receptor (beta chain) was seen a few times. As yet, its antigen is unknown. Primers for the PCR totalled 60 Vbeta and 13 Jbeta. Generated by immunoSEQ multiplex PCR, the TCRdb table keeps only in-frame clones and is missing some. The profile shows about 90,000 clones, around two thirds of them singletons. This sample is drawn from a study of cytomegalovirus exposure and HLA in healthy donors. Study-wide points: Productive rates of about 87% or about 30% were seen for most TCR beta V segments in an earlier analysis. The dataset shows that most TCR sequences were rare, while some public TCRs occurred in many donors. Specificity of a few CMV-associated chains for CMV antigens was verified in vitro.

Germline V gene data show CDR1 as MDHEN and CDR2 as SYDVKM. V was shortened by 7 bases and J by 0 bases, with 6 bases between the two germline ends. The CDR3 is 13 residues long. The source material was PBMCs. The clonotype originates from a woman in her twenties or thirties in good health and CMV-seropositive. V and J are TRBV28 and TRBJ2-2; D is uncertain. CDR3 sequence (DNA): TGTGCCAGCAATGTCGCGAACACCGGGGAGCTGTTTTTT. As protein: CASNVANTGELFF.